This TCR beta chain stems from a study of cytomegalovirus exposure and HLA in healthy donors. Across the whole study: The approximately 120 validation repertoires used the same platform as the roughly 610 first-cohort repertoires, a later analysis reported. Findings of the study overall: Specificity of three CMV-associated chains for CMV antigens was verified in vitro. Most observed TCR sequences were rare, whereas some public TCRs were detected in many donors. The TCR clusters that emerged in the first cohort tended, a later analysis found, to co-occur in the 95 to 150 validation repertoires.

The method was immunoSEQ multiplex PCR; TCRdb's version includes in-frame clones alone and lacks a portion of them. The sample carries 170,000 or so clones, about 80% recorded once. With respect to this clone: Its specificity is not known.

The clonotype was recovered from a woman between 18 and 30 years old in good health and CMV-seropositive. The sequencing sample was made of PBMCs.

This CDR3 is CASSLSLTGELFF. CDR3 DNA sequence: TGTGCCAGCAGCTTATCCCTAACCGGGGAGCTGTTTTTT. The genes are TRBV7-6 and TRBJ2-2; D not resolved. CDR1 and CDR2 (germline): SGHVS, FNYEAQ. The CDR3 contains 13 residues. V was trimmed by 2 bases and J by 5 bases, leaving 6 bases between them.